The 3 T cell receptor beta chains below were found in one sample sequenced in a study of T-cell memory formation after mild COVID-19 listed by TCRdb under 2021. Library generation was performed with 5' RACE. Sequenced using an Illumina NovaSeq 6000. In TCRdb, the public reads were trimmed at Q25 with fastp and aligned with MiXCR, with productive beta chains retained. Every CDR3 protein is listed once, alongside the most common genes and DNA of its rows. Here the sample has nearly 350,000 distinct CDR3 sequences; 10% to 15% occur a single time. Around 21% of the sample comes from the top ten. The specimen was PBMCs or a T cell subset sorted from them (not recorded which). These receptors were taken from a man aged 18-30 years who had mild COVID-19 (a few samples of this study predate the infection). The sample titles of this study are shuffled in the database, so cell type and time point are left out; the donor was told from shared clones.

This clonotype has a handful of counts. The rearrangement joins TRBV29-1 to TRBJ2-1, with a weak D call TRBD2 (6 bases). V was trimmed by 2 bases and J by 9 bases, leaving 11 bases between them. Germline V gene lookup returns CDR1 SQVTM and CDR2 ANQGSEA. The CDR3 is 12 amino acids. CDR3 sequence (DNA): TGCAGCGTTGAACTACCCGGGGGTGAGCAGTTCTTC. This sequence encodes CSVELPGGEQFF.

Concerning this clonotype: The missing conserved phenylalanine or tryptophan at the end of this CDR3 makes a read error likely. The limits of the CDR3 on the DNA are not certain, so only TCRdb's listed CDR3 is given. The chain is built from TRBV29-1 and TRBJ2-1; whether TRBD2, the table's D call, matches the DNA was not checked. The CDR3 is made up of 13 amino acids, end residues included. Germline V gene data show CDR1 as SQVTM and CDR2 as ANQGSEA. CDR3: CSFTPTSGGANIY.

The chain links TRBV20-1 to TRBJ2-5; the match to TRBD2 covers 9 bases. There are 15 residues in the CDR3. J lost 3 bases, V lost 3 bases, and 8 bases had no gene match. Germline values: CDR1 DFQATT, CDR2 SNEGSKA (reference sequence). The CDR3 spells CSARGLAGREETQYF. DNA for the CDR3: TGCAGTGCTAGGGGCCTAGCGGGGAGGGAAGAGACCCAGTACTTC.